A single sample is the source of the 6 T cell receptor beta chains below, sequenced in a study of T cells in Graves' hyperthyroidism and ophthalmopathy. RNA transcripts yielded amplified TCR beta CDR3 regions. The study used the HTBI primer set for a first-round RT-PCR of the TCR CDR3. TCRdb ran MiXCR on the multiplex PCR reads and lists one entry per CDR3 protein. The data hold approximately 600,000 distinct CDR3 sequences, with more than 20% observed a single time. Input material: blood. These receptors were collected from a man aged 25 to 40 with Graves' ophthalmopathy.

This clonotype was seen a handful of times. The chain has TRBV29-1 and TRBJ2-1; tentatively, D is TRBD2 (7 bases). The V end lost 4 bases, the J end lost 3 bases, and 19 bases lay between the germline ends. The CDR3 is made up of 16 amino acids. Germline V gene data show CDR1 as SQVTM and CDR2 as ANQGSEA. CDR3 region: CSVVWGGPADYNEQFF. CDR3 coding DNA: TGCAGCGTTGTTTGGGGGGGGCCAGCAGACTACAATGAGCAGTTCTTC.

The chain recombines TRBV20-1 with TRBJ2-7; a weak D match, TRBD2 (5 bases). From germline, CDR1 is DFQATT and CDR2 SNEGSKA (reference sequence). The CDR3 is made up of 13 amino acids. Trimming cost V 0 bases and J 2 bases, with 8 bases left between them. CDR3 sequence reads: CSARDLGAYEQYF. DNA for the CDR3: TGCAGTGCTAGAGATCTCGGGGCCTACGAGCAGTACTTC.

A few counts support this clonotype. V is TRBV5-6 and J is TRBJ1-1; D is undetermined. This CDR3 is built from 16 residues. The V end was cut by 4 bases, the J end by 2 bases, with 18 bases between. Germline V gene data show CDR1 as SGHDT and CDR2 as YYEEEE. CDR3 protein: CASSPRADQPNTEAFF. The DNA for the CDR3 is TGTGCCAGCAGCCCTAGGGCAGACCAACCTAACACTGAAGCTTTCTTT.

There are many counts of this clonotype. The chain joins TRBV11-1 to TRBJ1-1, with D maybe TRBD1 (6 bases). From germline, CDR1 is SGHAT and CDR2 FQDESV (reference sequence). CDR3 length equals 14 residues. Trimming shortened V by 5 bases and J by 5 bases, and 15 bases separated the two germline ends. The CDR3 DNA is TGTGCCAGCAGCGACTCAAGGGGGTGGACTGAAGCTTTCTTT. Its protein is CASSDSRGWTEAFF.

This clonotype was detected only a few times. CDR3 in DNA: TGTGCCAGCAGGGATAGCGGGAGGGCCGCGAATGAGCAGTTCTTC. It encodes CASRDSGRAANEQFF. The chain couples TRBV12-3 or TRBV12-4 to TRBJ2-1; 11 nucleotides align to TRBD2. This CDR3 region has 15 residues. After removal of 6 bases from V and 7 bases from J, the junction contained 8 bases not matched to a gene.

This clonotype was seen at least ten times. The chain couples TRBV5-1 to TRBJ1-2; tentative D call: TRBD1 (5 bases). Germline lookup yields CDR1 SGHRS and CDR2 YFSETQ. The V gene lost 0 bases and the J gene lost 8 bases, with 11 bases spanning the gap. CDR3 length equals 13 residues. Here the CDR3 reads CASSLEGQGGYTF. CDR3 in DNA: TGCGCCAGCAGCTTGGAAGGCCAGGGCGGCTACACCTTC.